Listed here are 23 T cell receptor beta chains from one sample, sequenced in a study of T-cell reconstitution after alpha-beta-depleted transplantation in children. TCRbeta library preparation incorporated unique molecular identifiers. Using its own MiXCR run on the PCR reads, TCRdb lists one record per CDR3 protein. Altogether about 98,000 distinct CDR3 sequences are present, 6% to 9% being singletons, with the ten largest covering 16%. The sequences come from PBMCs, collected before TCRalphabeta/CD19-depleted stem cell transplant. These receptors came from a boy younger than 10 with acute lymphoblastic leukemia, due to receive a stem cell transplant.

This clonotype showed up many times. This chain joins TRBV9 and TRBJ1-4; 8 bases are shared with TRBD1. V was pared by 0 bases and J by 6 bases, with 1 base of the junction left unmatched. The germline CDR1 and CDR2 sequences are SGDLS and YYNGEE. CDR3 length: 14 residues. This chain's CDR3 is CASSVGQGYEKLFF. The CDR3 DNA sequence: TGTGCCAGCAGCGTAGGACAGGGGTATGAAAAACTGTTTTTT.

Regarding this clonotype: A much larger clone lies one base from this, so it may be a read error. The V call is TRBV2, the J call TRBJ1-2, with 8 bases aligning to TRBD1. Trimming removed 6 bases from V and 3 bases from J; junction bases left unmatched: 9. CDR1 and CDR2 (germline): SNHLY, FYNNEI. The CDR3 has 15 residues. As DNA, the CDR3 is TGTGCCAGCAGGTCCCCCCAGGGGGCCGACTATGGCTACACCTTC. As protein: CASRSPQGADYGYTF.

This clonotype was seen many times. The rearrangement uses TRBV2 and TRBJ2-3; 10 positions agree with TRBD2. There are 16 residues in the CDR3. V trimming: 6 bases; J trimming: 2 bases; junction bases outside the gene matches: 8. CDR1 SNHLY and CDR2 FYNNEI come from the germline V gene. As DNA, the CDR3 is TGTGCCAGCAGCACCCCTCTAGCGGGGGCCACAGATACGCAGTATTTT. The encoded protein is CASSTPLAGATDTQYF.

There are many counts of this clonotype. The CDR3 spells CASNRQGTEAFF. The CDR3 DNA sequence: TGTGCCAGCAACCGACAGGGCACTGAAGCTTTCTTT. The chain is built from TRBV5-5 and TRBJ1-1, with 7 bases that match TRBD1. Trimming at V came to 6 bases and at J to 4 bases, leaving 3 bases not matched to a gene. Germline CDR1 reads SGHKS; CDR2 reads YYEKEE (reference sequence). The CDR3 has 12 residues.

This clonotype was observed at least ten times. This rearrangement joins TRBV9 to TRBJ2-1, with D possibly matching TRBD2 (7 bases). The CDR3 contains 14 residues. With 3 bases removed from V and 10 bases from J, the gap between germline ends came to 17 bases. CDR1 SGDLS and CDR2 YYNGEE come from the germline V gene. Here the CDR3 DNA reads TGTGCCAGCAGCGAGGGGGGGGGTTATCGGGAGCAGTTCTTC. This encodes CASSEGGGYREQFF. The complete variable domain, with remaining parts taken from reference TRBV9 and TRBJ2-1, reads DSGVTQTPKHLITATGQRVTLRCSPRSGDLSVYWYQQSLDQGLQFLIQYYNGEERAKGNILERFSAQQFPDLHSELNLSSLELGDSALYFCASSEGGGYREQFFGPGTRLTVL.

This clonotype was recorded many times. V usage is TRBV10-2 and J usage is TRBJ2-3; the D call may be TRBD1 or TRBD2 (5 bases each). The CDR3 extends over 15 amino acids. Trimming shortened V by 6 bases and J by 0 bases, and 13 bases separated the two germline ends. CDR1 is WSHSY and CDR2 is SAAADI in the germline V gene. The CDR3 here is CASRVRDHSTDTQYF. CDR3 in DNA: TGCGCCAGCAGAGTCCGGGACCACAGCACAGATACGCAGTATTTT.

CDR3 sequence: CASGSDGRRETQYF. The DNA of the CDR3 is TGTGCCAGCGGCTCTGATGGGCGGCGAGAGACCCAGTACTTC. The rearrangement links TRBV12-3 or TRBV12-4 to TRBJ2-5; unclear D gene. This CDR3 contains 14 residues. V lost 8 bases to trimming and J lost 4 bases, with 17 bases between them.

This clonotype has ten or more counts. The rearrangement joins TRBV7-9 to TRBJ2-3, with D unclear. The CDR3 sequence is 14 residues long. V lost 4 bases to trimming and J lost 2 bases, with 10 bases between them. Germline V gene sequence: CDR1 SEHNR, CDR2 FQNEAQ (reference sequence). CDR3 DNA: TGTGCCAGCAGCTCAGGCATCTTCACAGATACGCAGTATTTT. Protein sequence: CASSSGIFTDTQYF.

In this sample, this clonotype turned up many times. The chain recombines TRBV27 with TRBJ2-2; D unclear. Trimming pared 7 bases from V and 4 bases from J, leaving 7 bases between. Germline V gives CDR1 MNHEY, CDR2 SMNVEV (reference sequence). The CDR3 covers 12 residues. CDR3 loop: CASTASTGELFF. CDR3 bases: TGTGCCAGCACCGCTTCCACCGGGGAGCTGTTTTTT.

The rearrangement joins TRBV27 to TRBJ1-5; a weak D match, TRBD1 (6 bases). CDR1 is MNHEY, CDR2 SMNVEV, per germline (reference sequence). The CDR3 runs to 14 residues. Trimming took off 5 bases at V and 6 bases at J, with 14 bases between the two ends. CDR3 coding DNA: TGTGCCAGCAGTCCCGATCTAGGGGGTCAGCCCCAGCATTTT. It translates to CASSPDLGGQPQHF.

This clonotype was seen ten or more times. The chain carries TRBV6-4 and TRBJ2-3, with D tentatively TRBD1 or TRBD2 (5 bases each). Germline CDR1 and CDR2: MRHNA and SNTAGT. The V end was cut by 3 bases, the J end by 2 bases, with 12 bases between. This CDR3 is 15 amino acids long. The CDR3 loop is CASSERAGHTDTQYF. The CDR3 DNA reads TGTGCCAGCAGTGAGAGGGCAGGGCACACAGATACGCAGTATTTT.

This clonotype has a count of ten or more. The chain joins TRBV28 to TRBJ2-5; D not certain. Trimming removed 6 bases at V and 1 base at J, with 6 bases between. CDR1 MDHEN and CDR2 SYDVKM come from the germline V gene. The CDR3 spans 12 residues. The CDR3 is CASSRFQETQYF. The DNA for the CDR3 is TGTGCCAGCAGCCGATTCCAAGAGACCCAGTACTTC.

This clonotype was counted only a few times. The rearrangement uses TRBV7-9 and TRBJ1-6, with TRBD1 matching over 9 bases. V trimming: 2 bases; J trimming: 7 bases; junction bases outside the gene matches: 3. The CDR3 length is 15 residues. Germline V gene lookup returns CDR1 SEHNR and CDR2 FQNEAQ (reference sequence). In DNA, the CDR3 is TGTGCCAGCAGCTTAAAGGGACAGGGAAATTCACCCCTCCACTTT. The encoded protein is CASSLKGQGNSPLHF.

This clonotype has just a few counts. V gene TRBV7-2 combines with J gene TRBJ1-3; perhaps TRBD1 as D (5 bases). The CDR3 sequence is 16 residues long. V shed 6 bases and J shed 0 bases, with 15 bases lying between them. Germline V gives CDR1 SGHTA, CDR2 FQGNSA. The CDR3 region is CASRRGPGVSGNTIYF. In DNA, the CDR3 is TGTGCCAGCAGACGTGGGCCGGGGGTCTCTGGAAACACCATATATTTT.

The sample holds a few counts of this clonotype. This chain joins TRBV11-2 and TRBJ2-3; D gene unclear. Trimming left V 1 base short and J 1 base short, with 9 bases between. Germline-derived CDR1 and CDR2 are SGHAT and FQNNGV. The CDR3 contains 15 residues. CDR3 sequence (DNA): TGTGCCAGCAGCTTAGTGGGCAGGCGCACAGATACGCAGTATTTT. It specifies CASSLVGRRTDTQYF.

This clonotype showed up many times. The CDR3 is CASSLAGRVQETQYF. As DNA, the CDR3 is TGTGCCAGCAGCTTAGCTGGGAGGGTACAAGAGACCCAGTACTTC. The chain joins TRBV7-8 to TRBJ2-5; TRBD2 agrees at 7 bases. Losses at the gene ends were 0 bases for V and 2 bases for J; bases not matched to a gene: 3. Germline V lookup: CDR1 SGHVS, CDR2 FQNEAQ. The CDR3 consists of 15 residues.

This clonotype was seen ten or more times. Written as DNA, the CDR3 is TGTGCCAGCAGTCAACAGGGGGGCTATGGCTACACCTTC. It is translated as CASSQQGGYGYTF. The chain recombines TRBV27 with TRBJ1-2, with 8 bases identical to TRBD1. Germline V gene sequence: CDR1 MNHEY, CDR2 SMNVEV (reference sequence). The CDR3 totals 13 residues. V lost 5 bases, J lost 4 bases, and 3 bases stayed unmatched.

There are many counts of this clonotype. V and J are TRBV6-4 and TRBJ2-3, with D possibly being TRBD1 or TRBD2 (6 bases each). V dropped 4 bases and J dropped 2 bases, with 10 bases sitting between them. The CDR3 extends over 14 amino acids. CDR1 and CDR2 (germline): MRHNA, SNTAGT. The CDR3 loop is CASSVGGHTDTQYF. The CDR3 bases are TGTGCCAGCAGTGTGGGGGGCCACACAGATACGCAGTATTTT.

This clonotype showed up many times. This chain connects TRBV27 to TRBJ1-2; no clear D. Trimming took off 5 bases at V and 1 base at J, with 14 bases between the two ends. The CDR3 spans 15 residues. CDR1 MNHEY and CDR2 SMNVEV come from the germline V gene (reference sequence). This CDR3 is CASSPIDMSNYGYTF. Written as DNA, the CDR3 is TGTGCCAGCAGTCCGATCGACATGAGTAACTATGGCTACACCTTC.

This clonotype was counted between two and nine times. The V call is TRBV6-2 or TRBV6-3, the J call TRBJ2-1; TRBD2 agrees at 7 bases. Trimming at V came to 3 bases and at J to 3 bases, leaving 5 bases not matched to a gene. From germline, CDR1 is MNHEY and CDR2 SVGEGT. This CDR3 spans 15 amino acids. This CDR3 reads CASSYQWGGYNEQFF. The CDR3 bases are TGTGCCAGCAGTTATCAATGGGGGGGCTACAATGAGCAGTTCTTC.

V gene TRBV20-1 combines with J gene TRBJ2-1, with a tentative D call TRBD2 (6 bases). Germline V gene data show CDR1 as DFQATT and CDR2 as SNEGSKA (reference sequence). The CDR3 consists of 14 residues. Trimming took off 7 bases at V and 0 bases at J, with 13 bases between the two ends. The CDR3 loop is CSVAGLSSYNEQFF. In DNA, the CDR3 is TGCAGTGTCGCGGGGCTGAGCTCCTACAATGAGCAGTTCTTC.

This clonotype showed up just a few times. The chain is built from TRBV27 and TRBJ1-6; TRBD1 is a possible D gene (6 bases). V shed 3 bases and J shed 11 bases, with 8 bases lying between them. The germline V gene encodes CDR1 MNHEY and CDR2 SMNVEV (reference sequence). CDR3 length: 12 residues. The CDR3 nucleotides read TGTGCCAGCAGTTTTCAGGGGACACCCCTCCACTTT. Its translation: CASSFQGTPLHF.

This clonotype was seen many times. The chain employs TRBV4-1 and TRBJ2-7, with a possible D match to TRBD2 (6 bases). The CDR3 contains 15 residues. Germline-derived CDR1 and CDR2 are MGHRA and YSYEKL. V was pared by 6 bases and J by 4 bases, with 19 bases between. The CDR3 here is CASSQNRDFQYEQYF. The CDR3 DNA follows: TGCGCCAGCAGTCAGAACCGGGACTTCCAGTACGAGCAGTACTTC.